What follows are 9 T cell receptor beta chains derived from one specimen sequenced in a study of T cell changes during pregnancy in multiple sclerosis (dated by TCRdb to the late 2010s). Library preparation was by the immunoSEQ multiplex PCR assay. Not all clones reach the TCRdb copy of this immuneACCESS table, which keeps in-frame sequences only. Checked studies attribute under half of the gap to unresolved V genes and leave the rest unexplained. This sample is represented by over 60,000 clones; 75% to 95% of them were singletons. The ten largest clones represent approximately 0.71% of the sample. The sequencing used peripheral blood, collected in the third trimester of pregnancy. The source of these receptors is a female donor in good health, enrolled as a control in a pregnancy study.

The chain joins TRBV5-4 to TRBJ2-7; the D gene is possibly TRBD2 (5 bases). V was pared by 1 base and J by 4 bases, with 12 bases between. This CDR3 has 14 residues. Germline V lookup: CDR1 SGHNT, CDR2 YYREEE (reference sequence). The CDR3 region is CASSLHSGIYEQYF. Written as DNA, the CDR3 is TGTGCCAGCAGCTTGCATTCGGGAATTTACGAGCAGTACTTC.

This chain joins TRBV6-1 and TRBJ1-1, with TRBD1 as a possible D gene (6 bases). The CDR3 covers 13 residues. CDR1 and CDR2 from the germline V gene are MNHNS and SASEGT. V lost 4 bases, J lost 1 base, and 7 bases lay in between. This CDR3 is CASSGRGNTEAFF. The CDR3 coding sequence is TGTGCCAGCAGTGGCAGGGGGAACACTGAAGCTTTCTTT.

V and J are TRBV5-8 and TRBJ1-5, with 8 bases matching TRBD1. Germline V gene lookup returns CDR1 SGHTS and CDR2 YDEGEE. The CDR3 spans 14 residues. V was pared by 3 bases and J by 6 bases, with 5 bases of the junction left unmatched. The CDR3 region is CASSYRQGPQPQHF. As DNA, the CDR3 is TGTGCCAGCAGCTACAGACAGGGGCCTCAGCCCCAGCATTTT.

V and J are TRBV6-1 and TRBJ1-5; TRBD1 agrees at 8 bases. CDR1 MNHNS and CDR2 SASEGT come from the germline V gene. This CDR3 contains 18 residues. Unmatched junction bases numbered 15, after V lost 4 bases and J lost 4 bases. CDR3 DNA: TGTGCCAGCAGTGCATCACAGGGGGTGGCATTGGGTAATCAGCCCCAGCATTTT. The encoded protein is CASSASQGVALGNQPQHF.

The rearrangement links TRBV14 to TRBJ2-5; possibly TRBD1 for D (5 bases). V was shortened by 0 bases and J by 5 bases, with 10 bases between the two germline ends. CDR3 length: 14 amino acids. The V gene's germline CDR1 is SGHDN and CDR2 FVKESK. CDR3 loop: CASSQDLGLETQYF. The DNA of the CDR3 is TGTGCCAGCAGCCAAGATCTGGGGCTGGAGACCCAGTACTTC.

This chain links TRBV29-1 with TRBJ2-7, with TRBD1 identical over 11 bases. The CDR3 runs 12 residues. The germline gives CDR1 SQVTM, CDR2 ANQGSEA. The ends lost 7 bases at V and 4 bases at J; junction bases unmatched: 3. The CDR3 loop reads CSAGQGAYEQYF. The CDR3 bases are TGCAGCGCCGGACAGGGGGCGTACGAGCAGTACTTC.

The chain links TRBV15 to TRBJ2-5; 7 bases are a match to TRBD1. The ends lost 3 bases at V and 5 bases at J; junction bases unmatched: 6. The CDR3 contains 14 residues. Per the germline V gene, CDR1 is LNHNV and CDR2 is YYDKDF (reference sequence). The CDR3 protein is CATSSFRGTETQYF. The CDR3 DNA reads TGTGCCACCAGCAGTTTCAGGGGGACCGAGACCCAGTACTTC.

This clone showed up just a few times. The CDR3 coding sequence is TGTGCCAGTAGTTGGGCGAGCCGTGGGACCGGGGAGCTGTTTTTT. The encoded protein is CASSWASRGTGELFF. This chain connects TRBV19 to TRBJ2-2; D gene unclear. V was cut by 5 bases and J by 5 bases, with 15 bases left in between. The CDR3 has 15 amino acids. Germline V gene sequence: CDR1 LNHDA, CDR2 SQIVND (reference sequence).

The genes are TRBV2 and TRBJ1-4; 7 bases are a match to TRBD1. Trimming at V came to 6 bases and at J to 8 bases, leaving 15 bases not matched to a gene. Germline CDR1 reads SNHLY; CDR2 reads FYNNEI. The CDR3 runs 16 residues. CDR3 amino acids: CASRRGQFLDGEKLFF. The CDR3, as DNA: TGTGCCAGCAGGCGGGGACAGTTCCTCGATGGGGAAAAACTGTTTTTT.